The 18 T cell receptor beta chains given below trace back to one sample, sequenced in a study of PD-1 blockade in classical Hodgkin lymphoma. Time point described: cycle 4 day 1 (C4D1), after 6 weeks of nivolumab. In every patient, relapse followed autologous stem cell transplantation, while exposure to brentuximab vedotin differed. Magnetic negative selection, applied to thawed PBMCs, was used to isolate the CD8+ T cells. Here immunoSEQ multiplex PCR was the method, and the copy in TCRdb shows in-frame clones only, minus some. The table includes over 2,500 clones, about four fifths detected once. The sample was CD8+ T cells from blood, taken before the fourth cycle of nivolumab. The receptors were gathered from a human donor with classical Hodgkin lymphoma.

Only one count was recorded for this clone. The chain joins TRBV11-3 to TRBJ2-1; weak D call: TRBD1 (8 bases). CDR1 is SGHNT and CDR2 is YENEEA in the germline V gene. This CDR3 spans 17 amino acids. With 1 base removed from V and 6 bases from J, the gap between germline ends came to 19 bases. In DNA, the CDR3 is TGTGCCAGCAGCTTAGGGGAGGGCAGGGGGCGCACCAATGAGCAGTTCTTC. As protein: CASSLGEGRGRTNEQFF.

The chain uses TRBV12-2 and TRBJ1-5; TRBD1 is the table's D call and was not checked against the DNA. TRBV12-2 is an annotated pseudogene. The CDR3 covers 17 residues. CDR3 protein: CASRPDRGLDSNQPQHF. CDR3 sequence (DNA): TGTGCAAGTCGCCCGGACAGGGGATTGGATAGCAATCAGCCCCAGCATTTT.

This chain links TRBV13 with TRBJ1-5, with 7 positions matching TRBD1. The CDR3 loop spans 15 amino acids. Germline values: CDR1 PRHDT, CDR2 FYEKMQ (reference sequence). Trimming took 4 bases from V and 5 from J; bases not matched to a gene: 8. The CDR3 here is CASSSGRQGHQPQHF. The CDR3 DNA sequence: TGTGCCAGCAGCTCCGGGCGACAGGGCCATCAGCCCCAGCATTTT.

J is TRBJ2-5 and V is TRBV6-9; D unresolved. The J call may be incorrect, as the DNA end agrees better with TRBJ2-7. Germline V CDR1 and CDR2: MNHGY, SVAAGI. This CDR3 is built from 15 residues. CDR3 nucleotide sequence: TGTGCCAGCAGTGAAGCAGCCGGCGGAACCTACGAGCAGTACTTC. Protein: CASSEAAGGTYEQYF.

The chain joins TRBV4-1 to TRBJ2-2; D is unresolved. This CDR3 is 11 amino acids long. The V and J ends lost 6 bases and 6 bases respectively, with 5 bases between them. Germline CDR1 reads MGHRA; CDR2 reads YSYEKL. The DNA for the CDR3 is TGCGCCAGCAGAGAGTCCGGGGAGCTGTTTTTT. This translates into CASRESGELFF.

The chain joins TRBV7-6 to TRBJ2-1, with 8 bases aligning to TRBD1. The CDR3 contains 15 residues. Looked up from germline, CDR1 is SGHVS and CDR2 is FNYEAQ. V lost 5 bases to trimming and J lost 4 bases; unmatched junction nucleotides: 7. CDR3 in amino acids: CASSPDRGLYNEQFF. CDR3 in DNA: TGTGCCAGCAGCCCCGACAGGGGTTTATACAATGAGCAGTTCTTC. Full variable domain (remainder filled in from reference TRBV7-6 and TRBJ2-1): GAGVSQSPRYKVTKRGQDVALRCDPISGHVSLYWYRQALGQGPEFLTYFNYEAQQDKSGLPNDRFSAERPEGSISTLTIQRTEQRDSAMYRCASSPDRGLYNEQFFGPGTRLTVL.

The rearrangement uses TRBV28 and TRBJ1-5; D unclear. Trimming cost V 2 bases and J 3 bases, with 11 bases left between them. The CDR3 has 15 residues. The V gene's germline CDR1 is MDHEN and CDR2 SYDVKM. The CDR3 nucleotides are TGTGCCAGCAGTTTAATCACAGCTACCAATCAGCCCCAGCATTTT. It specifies CASSLITATNQPQHF.

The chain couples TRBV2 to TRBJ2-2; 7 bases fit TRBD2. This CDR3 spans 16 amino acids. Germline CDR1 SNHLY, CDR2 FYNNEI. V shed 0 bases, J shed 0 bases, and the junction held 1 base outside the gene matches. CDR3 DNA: TGTGCCAGCAGTGAAGCGGGGGGGGCGAACACCGGGGAGCTGTTTTTT. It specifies CASSEAGGANTGELFF.

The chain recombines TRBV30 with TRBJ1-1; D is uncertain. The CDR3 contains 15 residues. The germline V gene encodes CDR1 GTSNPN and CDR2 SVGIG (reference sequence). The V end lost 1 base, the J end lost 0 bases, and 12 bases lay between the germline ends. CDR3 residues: CAWSAPRGLNTEAFF. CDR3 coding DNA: TGTGCCTGGAGTGCTCCCCGCGGCCTGAACACTGAAGCTTTCTTT.

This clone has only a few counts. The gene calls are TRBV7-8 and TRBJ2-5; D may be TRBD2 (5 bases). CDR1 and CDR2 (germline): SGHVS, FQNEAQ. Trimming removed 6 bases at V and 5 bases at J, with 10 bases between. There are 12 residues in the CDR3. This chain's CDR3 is CASSPAGETQYF. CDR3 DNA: TGTGCCAGCAGTCCTGCGGGCGAGACCCAGTACTTC.

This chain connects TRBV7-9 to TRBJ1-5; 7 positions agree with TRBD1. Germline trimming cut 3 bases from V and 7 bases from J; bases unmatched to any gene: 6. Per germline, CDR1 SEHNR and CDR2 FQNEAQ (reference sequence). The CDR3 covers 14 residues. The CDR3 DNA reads TGTGCCAGCAGCTTGACAGGGCCAGGGCAGCCCCAGCATTTT. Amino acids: CASSLTGPGQPQHF.

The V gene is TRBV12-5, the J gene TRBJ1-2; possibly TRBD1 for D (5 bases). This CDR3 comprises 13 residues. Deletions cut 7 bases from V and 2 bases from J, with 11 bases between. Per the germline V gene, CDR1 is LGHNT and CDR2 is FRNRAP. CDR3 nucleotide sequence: TGTGCTAGTGACCCAACAGGAAACTATGGCTACACCTTC. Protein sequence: CASDPTGNYGYTF.

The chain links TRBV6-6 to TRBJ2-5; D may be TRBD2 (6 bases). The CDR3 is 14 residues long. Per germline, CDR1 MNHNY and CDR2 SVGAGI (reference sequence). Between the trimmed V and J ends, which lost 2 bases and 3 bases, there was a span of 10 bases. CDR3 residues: CASSYVGGKETQYF. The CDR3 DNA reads TGTGCCAGCAGTTACGTCGGAGGGAAAGAGACCCAGTACTTC.

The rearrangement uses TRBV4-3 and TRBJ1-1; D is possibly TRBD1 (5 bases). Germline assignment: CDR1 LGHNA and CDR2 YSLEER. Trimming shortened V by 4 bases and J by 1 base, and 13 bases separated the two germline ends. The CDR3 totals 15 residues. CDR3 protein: CASSPYGTENTEAFF. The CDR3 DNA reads TGCGCCAGCAGCCCCTACGGGACGGAGAACACTGAAGCTTTCTTT.

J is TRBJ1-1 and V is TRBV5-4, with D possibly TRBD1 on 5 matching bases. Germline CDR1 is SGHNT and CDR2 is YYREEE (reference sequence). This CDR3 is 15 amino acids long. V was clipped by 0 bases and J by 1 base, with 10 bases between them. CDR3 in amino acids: CASSLAGAANTEAFF. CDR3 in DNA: TGTGCCAGCAGCTTGGCCGGGGCAGCGAACACTGAAGCTTTCTTT.

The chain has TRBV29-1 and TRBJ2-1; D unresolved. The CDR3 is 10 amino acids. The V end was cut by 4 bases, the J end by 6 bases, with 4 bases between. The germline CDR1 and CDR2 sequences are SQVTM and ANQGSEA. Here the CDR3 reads CSVVGNEQFF. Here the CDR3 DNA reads TGCAGCGTTGTTGGCAATGAGCAGTTCTTC.

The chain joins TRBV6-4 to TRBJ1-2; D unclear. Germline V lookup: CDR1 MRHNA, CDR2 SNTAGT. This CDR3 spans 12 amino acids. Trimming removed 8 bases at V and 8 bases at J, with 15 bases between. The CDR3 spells CASLPRVQGYTF. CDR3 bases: TGTGCCAGCCTCCCCCGGGTACAGGGCTACACCTTC.

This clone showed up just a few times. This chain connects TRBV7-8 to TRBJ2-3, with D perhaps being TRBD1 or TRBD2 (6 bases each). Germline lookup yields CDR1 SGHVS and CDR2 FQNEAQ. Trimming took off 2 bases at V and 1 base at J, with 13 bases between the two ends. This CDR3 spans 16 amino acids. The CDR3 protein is CASSLLTGAGTDTQYF. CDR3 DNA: TGTGCCAGCAGCTTATTAACGGGGGCCGGCACAGATACGCAGTATTTT.